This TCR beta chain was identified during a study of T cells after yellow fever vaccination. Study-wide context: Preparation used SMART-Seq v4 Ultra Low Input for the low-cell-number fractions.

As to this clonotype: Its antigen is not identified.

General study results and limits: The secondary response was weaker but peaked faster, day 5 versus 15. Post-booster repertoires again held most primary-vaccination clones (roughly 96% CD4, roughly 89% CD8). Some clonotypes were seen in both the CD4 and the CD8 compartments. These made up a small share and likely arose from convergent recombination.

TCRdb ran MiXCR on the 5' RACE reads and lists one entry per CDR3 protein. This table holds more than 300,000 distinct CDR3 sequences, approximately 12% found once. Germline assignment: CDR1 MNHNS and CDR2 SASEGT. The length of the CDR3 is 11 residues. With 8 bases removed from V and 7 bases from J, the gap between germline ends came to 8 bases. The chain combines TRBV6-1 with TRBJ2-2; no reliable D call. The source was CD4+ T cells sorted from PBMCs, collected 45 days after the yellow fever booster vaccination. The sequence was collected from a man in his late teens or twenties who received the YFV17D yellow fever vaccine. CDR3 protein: CASRANGELFF. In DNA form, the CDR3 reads TGTGCCAGCCGGGCAAACGGGGAGCTGTTTTTT.